The 30 T cell receptor beta chains in this list originate from one sample, sequenced in a study of Ad26.COV2.S vaccination and SARS-CoV-2 variants. The treatment here: some 19 received Ad26.COV2.S at low or high dose, single or two shots; several received placebo; per-sample allocation not given. It was on day 63 after the first vaccine or placebo injection that samples were taken. The data were produced by immunoSEQ multiplex PCR, yet TCRdb's version contains in-frame clones alone and is incomplete. Found here are roughly 300,000 clones, 88% of them singletons; the top ten hold around 6.1%. This material consisted of peripheral blood, taken in a trial of Ad26.COV2.S vaccine versus placebo. These receptors were collected from a person aged 18-60 years who received the Ad26.COV2.S COVID-19 vaccine or a placebo.

This chain uses TRBV7-9 with TRBJ1-1; no reliable D call. The CDR3 has 15 amino acids. V gave up 3 bases and J gave up 0 bases, with 11 bases separating them. Germline CDR1 SEHNR, CDR2 FQNEAQ (reference sequence). As DNA, the CDR3 is TGTGCCAGCAGCTTTTCTAGTTACATGAACACTGAAGCTTTCTTT. It yields the protein CASSFSSYMNTEAFF.

This sequence joins TRBV19 and TRBJ2-7; D could derive from TRBD1 or TRBD2 (5 bases each). The CDR3 sequence is 15 residues long. Germline V gene sequence: CDR1 LNHDA, CDR2 SQIVND (reference sequence). V was trimmed by 3 bases and J by 3 bases, leaving 15 bases between them. The CDR3 protein is CASSMFQGRSYEQYF. CDR3 nucleotides: TGTGCCAGTAGTATGTTCCAGGGACGGAGCTACGAGCAGTACTTC. The full variable domain, with the rest looked up from reference TRBV19 and TRBJ2-7, is DGGITQSPKYLFRKEGQNVTLSCEQNLNHDAMYWYRQDPGQGLRLIYYSQIVNDFQKGDIAEGYSVSREKKESFPLTVTSAQKNPTAFYLCASSMFQGRSYEQYFGPGTRLTVT.

A remark on this clone: Other DNA sequences in this specimen translate into the identical CDR3. The chain employs TRBV18 and TRBJ2-2; a weak D match, TRBD2 (6 bases). Trimming cost V 3 bases and J 1 base, with 6 bases left between them. Germline CDR1 reads KGHSH; CDR2 reads LQKENI. The CDR3 length is 14 residues. The CDR3 sequence: CASSPGLNTGELFF. CDR3 bases: TGTGCCAGCTCACCGGGACTGAACACCGGGGAGCTGTTTTTT.

This chain connects TRBV2 to TRBJ2-3; the match to TRBD1 covers 8 bases. V lost 7 bases, J lost 3 bases, and 12 bases stayed unmatched. The length of the CDR3 is 16 residues. The germline V gene encodes CDR1 SNHLY and CDR2 FYNNEI. As DNA, the CDR3 is TGTGCCAGCATCGGAAGACAGGGGTTTGGGACAGATACGCAGTATTTT. Amino acids: CASIGRQGFGTDTQYF.

The chain employs TRBV5-1 and TRBJ2-1; possibly TRBD1 for D (5 bases). This CDR3 has 15 residues. The germline CDR1 and CDR2 sequences are SGHRS and YFSETQ. V was shortened by 1 base and J by 4 bases, with 12 bases between the two germline ends. This CDR3 reads CASSLRQGTYNEQFF. The CDR3 region has the DNA TGCGCCAGCAGCTTGCGCCAGGGCACTTACAATGAGCAGTTCTTC.

The V call is TRBV25-1, the J call TRBJ1-4; D not certain. Germline V lookup: CDR1 MGHDK, CDR2 SYGVNS. V was shortened by 3 bases and J by 11 bases, with 16 bases between the two germline ends. This CDR3 has 14 amino acids. CDR3 sequence: CASSEGAGVGKLFF. Here the CDR3 DNA reads TGTGCCAGCAGTGAGGGTGCGGGAGTTGGTAAACTGTTTTTT.

V gene TRBV18 combines with J gene TRBJ1-4; tentatively, D is TRBD1 (5 bases). Germline lookup yields CDR1 KGHSH and CDR2 LQKENI. The CDR3 is 14 amino acids. V was clipped by 3 bases and J by 3 bases, with 8 bases between them. The CDR3 region is CASSPSGPNEKLFF. CDR3 DNA sequence: TGTGCCAGCTCACCCTCAGGGCCTAATGAAAAACTGTTTTTT.

In regard to this clone: The germline gene is not matched at one end of the junction; a read error may be the cause. V is TRBV30 and J is TRBJ2-3; 10 positions agree with TRBD2. CDR3 length: 12 residues. CDR1 is GTSNPN, CDR2 SVGIG, per germline (reference sequence). For the CDR3, the DNA is TGTGCCTGGAGTGTAGGACTAGCGGTGGGAGTATTT. Encoded protein: CAWSVGLAVGVF.

Worth noting for this clone: This may arise from a read error, as a much more abundant clone is one base away. The chain employs TRBV24-1 and TRBJ2-2; D is unclear. The CDR3 sequence is 12 residues long. V shed 4 bases and J shed 5 bases, with 4 bases lying between them. Germline lookup yields CDR1 KGHDR and CDR2 SFDVKD. CDR3 DNA sequence: TGTGCCACCAGTGAACCGACCGGGGAGCTGTTTTTT. The encoded protein is CATSEPTGELFF.

The count of this clone is one. This chain connects TRBV9 to TRBJ2-7, with 10 bases identical to TRBD1. J gave up 6 bases and V 4 bases, and 13 bases lay outside the gene matches. The CDR3 runs to 16 residues. CDR1 SGDLS and CDR2 YYNGEE come from the germline V gene. CDR3 amino acids: CASSPQGTGTGVEQYF. In nucleotides, the CDR3 is TGTGCCAGCAGCCCCCAAGGGACAGGGACAGGGGTCGAGCAGTACTTC.

The rearrangement uses TRBV12-3 or TRBV12-4 and TRBJ2-4, with D possibly TRBD1 on 6 matching bases. V was pared by 5 bases and J by 9 bases, with 11 bases between. The CDR3 covers 12 residues. The CDR3 sequence: CASSQTGRIQYF. In nucleotides, the CDR3 is TGTGCCAGCAGTCAAACAGGGCGCATTCAGTACTTC.

This clone was picked up one time. V is TRBV19 and J is TRBJ2-2; no clear D. V shed 1 base and J shed 0 bases, with 9 bases lying between them. The CDR3 is made up of 16 amino acids. The germline gives CDR1 LNHDA, CDR2 SQIVND (reference sequence). CDR3 sequence reads: CASSIADLANTGELFF. CDR3 bases: TGTGCCAGTAGTATAGCAGACCTCGCGAACACCGGGGAGCTGTTTTTT.

The V gene is TRBV29-1, the J gene TRBJ2-5, with D possibly matching TRBD1 (6 bases). Trimming shortened V by 5 bases and J by 1 base, and 8 bases separated the two germline ends. Germline-derived CDR1 and CDR2 are SQVTM and ANQGSEA. The CDR3 totals 12 residues. CDR3 residues: CSVRGSQETQYF. CDR3 DNA: TGCAGCGTTAGGGGGTCCCAAGAGACCCAGTACTTC. The full variable domain, with the rest looked up from reference TRBV29-1 and TRBJ2-5, is SAVISQKPSRDICQRGTSLTIQCQVDSQVTMMFWYRQQPGQSLTLIATANQGSEATYESGFVIDKFPISRPNLTFSTLTVSNMSPEDSSIYLCSVRGSQETQYFGPGTRLLVL.

The chain combines TRBV10-3 with TRBJ1-5, with D unresolved. The V end was cut by 4 bases, the J end by 5 bases, with 9 bases between. Per germline, CDR1 ENHRY and CDR2 SYGVKD. CDR3 size: 13 residues. DNA of the CDR3: TGTGCCATCAGTGTCGGCCATGATCAGCCCCAGCATTTT. Residues: CAISVGHDQPQHF.

The rearrangement uses TRBV19 and TRBJ2-7, with TRBD1 matching over 7 bases. The germline V gene has CDR1 LNHDA and CDR2 SQIVND (reference sequence). V was clipped by 6 bases and J by 4 bases; unmatched bases: 15. The CDR3 spans 16 residues. The chain's CDR3 is CASSTLTGTERYEQYF. Written as DNA, the CDR3 is TGTGCCAGTAGCACCTTAACCGGGACAGAGCGTTACGAGCAGTACTTC.

The chain uses TRBV29-1 and TRBJ1-4; D ambiguous. Germline CDR1 is SQVTM and CDR2 is ANQGSEA. Trimming cost V 7 bases and J 0 bases, with 12 bases left between them. There are 14 residues in the CDR3. The CDR3 loop reads CSAREGTTNEKLFF. CDR3 DNA: TGCAGCGCTCGCGAAGGGACAACTAATGAAAAACTGTTTTTT.

This rearrangement joins TRBV27 to TRBJ1-1; D call uncertain. Trimming left V 4 bases short and J 1 base short, with 7 bases between. The CDR3 is 13 amino acids. In germline, CDR1 is MNHEY, CDR2 SMNVEV (reference sequence). The CDR3 coding sequence is TGTGCCAGCAGTTCCCCAGGGAACACTGAAGCTTTCTTT. Protein sequence: CASSSPGNTEAFF.

This chain uses TRBV11-2 with TRBJ1-1, with D possibly matching TRBD1 (6 bases). Germline CDR1 reads SGHAT; CDR2 reads FQNNGV. The CDR3 has 13 amino acids. V lost 10 bases, J lost 7 bases, and 19 bases lay in between. The CDR3 DNA reads TGTGCCACCCGAGACAGGAACAACCTTGAAGCTTTCTTT. The encoded protein is CATRDRNNLEAFF.

The chain joins TRBV4-3 to TRBJ1-2; D is undetermined. V lost 0 bases, J lost 0 bases, and 11 bases lay in between. The CDR3 spans 16 residues. CDR1 LGHNA and CDR2 YSLEER come from the germline V gene. The CDR3 reads CASSQDRSGTNYGYTF. CDR3 DNA: TGCGCCAGCAGCCAAGATCGATCAGGAACTAACTATGGCTACACCTTC.

The V and J genes are TRBV6-2 or TRBV6-3 and TRBJ2-1; 9 bases map to TRBD2. This CDR3 spans 15 amino acids. V lost 6 bases to trimming and J lost 7 bases; unmatched junction nucleotides: 10. The germline CDR1 and CDR2 sequences are MNHEY and SVGEGT. CDR3 sequence (DNA): TGTGCCAGCAGCCCCGTCGGACTAGCGTATAATGAGCAGTTCTTC. Its translation: CASSPVGLAYNEQFF.

The CDR3 DNA reads as TGTGCCAGCAGTAGACGTAATGGGGACAACCAAGAGACCCAGTACTTC. As protein: CASSRRNGDNQETQYF. The genes are TRBV5-6 and TRBJ2-5; D might be TRBD1 (6 bases). The CDR3 runs 16 residues. CDR1 is SGHDT, CDR2 YYEEEE, per germline. V lost 5 bases and J 0 bases, leaving 17 bases between the germline ends.

CDR3 nucleotides: TGTGCCAGCAGCTTGGCCTATGGGGGGAACACCCGCGGGACCCAGTACTTC. It codes for CASSLAYGGNTRGTQYF. V is TRBV5-4 and J is TRBJ2-5; tentatively, D is TRBD2 (6 bases). Trimming left V 0 bases short and J 7 bases short, with 22 bases between. The CDR3 is made up of 17 amino acids. CDR1 SGHNT and CDR2 YYREEE come from the germline V gene (reference sequence).

The gene calls are TRBV19 and TRBJ1-6; D gene ambiguous. This CDR3 region has 15 residues. V gave up 3 bases and J gave up 6 bases, with 12 bases separating them. Germline V gives CDR1 LNHDA, CDR2 SQIVND (reference sequence). The CDR3 reads CASSIGQPRNSPLHF. In nucleotides, the CDR3 is TGTGCCAGTAGTATCGGGCAGCCTCGTAATTCACCCCTCCACTTT.

The chain employs TRBV6-5 and TRBJ1-2, with 9 bases identical to TRBD1. Germline trimming cut 8 bases from V and 4 bases from J; bases unmatched to any gene: 8. CDR3 size: 14 residues. Germline V gives CDR1 MNHEY, CDR2 SVGAGI. CDR3 amino acids: CASLRDREGYGYTF. CDR3 DNA sequence: TGTGCCAGCCTTAGGGACAGGGAGGGCTATGGCTACACCTTC.

The V call is TRBV27, the J call TRBJ1-3, with TRBD1 matching 7 bases. V lost 0 bases, J lost 1 base, and 3 bases stayed unmatched. The germline CDR1 and CDR2 sequences are MNHEY and SMNVEV (reference sequence). The CDR3 covers 16 residues. In DNA, the CDR3 is TGTGCCAGCAGTTTATCACAGGGGTGGTCTGGAAACACCATATATTTT. Translated: CASSLSQGWSGNTIYF.

The genes are TRBV6-1 and TRBJ1-5; D call uncertain. This CDR3 comprises 14 residues. Trimming pared 2 bases from V and 6 bases from J, leaving 11 bases between. Germline lookup yields CDR1 MNHNS and CDR2 SASEGT. The CDR3 spells CASSESGSSQPQHF. Written as DNA, the CDR3 is TGTGCCAGCAGTGAAAGTGGCAGTAGTCAGCCCCAGCATTTT.

CDR3 sequence reads: CSVEDRKTNHYEQYF. For the CDR3, the DNA is TGCAGCGTTGAAGATCGGAAGACCAACCACTACGAGCAGTACTTC. This chain links TRBV29-1 with TRBJ2-7; no firm D call. Trimming shortened V by 0 bases and J by 3 bases, and 15 bases separated the two germline ends. In germline, CDR1 is SQVTM, CDR2 ANQGSEA. The CDR3 is 15 residues long.

As regards this clone: Within the sample, other DNA sequences also encode this same CDR3. This chain uses TRBV19 with TRBJ1-2; D may be TRBD1 (5 bases). The CDR3 consists of 13 residues. CDR1 and CDR2 (germline): LNHDA, SQIVND (reference sequence). Between the trimmed V and J ends, which lost 6 bases and 1 base, there was a span of 9 bases. The CDR3 is CASSPDSNYGYTF. The CDR3 nucleotides read TGTGCCAGTAGCCCAGACAGTAACTATGGCTACACCTTC. Based on the CDR3 plus reference TRBV19 and TRBJ1-2, the full variable domain is DGGITQSPKYLFRKEGQNVTLSCEQNLNHDAMYWYRQDPGQGLRLIYYSQIVNDFQKGDIAEGYSVSREKKESFPLTVTSAQKNPTAFYLCASSPDSNYGYTFGSGTRLTVV.

For this clone: At the DNA level, this CDR3 is encoded by other sequences in the same sample as well. This rearrangement joins TRBV9 to TRBJ2-3, with D uncertain. Trimming removed 1 base from V and 1 base from J, with 4 bases in between. This CDR3 has 13 residues. Germline CDR1 is SGDLS and CDR2 is YYNGEE. The CDR3 DNA reads as TGTGCCAGCAGCGTATTCGGCACAGATACGCAGTATTTT. The encoded protein is CASSVFGTDTQYF.

The chain links TRBV11-2 to TRBJ2-1, with TRBD2 identical over 10 bases. This CDR3 contains 18 residues. Germline lookup yields CDR1 SGHAT and CDR2 FQNNGV. With 5 bases clipped from V and 2 bases from J, the junction kept 12 bases outside the gene matches. The CDR3 protein is CASSGGTSGLAAYNEQFF. DNA for the CDR3: TGTGCCAGCAGCGGCGGGACAAGCGGACTAGCGGCCTACAATGAGCAGTTCTTC.